These 9 T cell receptor beta chains share one sample of origin, sequenced in a study of T cell repertoires in cytomegalovirus infection. TCRdb redid the calling of the reads with MiXCR, one entry per CDR3 protein. The data show 350,000 to 450,000 distinct CDR3 sequences, 15% to 20% seen once. The specimen sequenced was PBMCs. The receptor source for this set is a human donor in good health (CMV status not recorded). Some clones in this sample may be carry-over from other donors' samples.

This clonotype was picked up many times. V and J are TRBV7-2 and TRBJ1-2; TRBD1 might be the D (6 bases). The CDR3 covers 15 residues. The V gene lost 5 bases and the J gene lost 2 bases, with 15 bases spanning the gap. From germline, CDR1 is SGHTA and CDR2 FQGNSA. DNA for the CDR3: TGTGCCAGCAGCCCCCTTGACAGGTTGAACTATGGCTACACCTTC. It yields the protein CASSPLDRLNYGYTF.

This chain links TRBV28 with TRBJ1-5, with D possibly matching TRBD1 (5 bases). Looked up from germline, CDR1 is MDHEN and CDR2 is SYDVKM. This CDR3 comprises 15 residues. Trimming pared 4 bases from V and 0 bases from J, leaving 10 bases between. The CDR3 is CASSSQGYSNQPQHF. In nucleotides, the CDR3 is TGTGCCAGCAGTTCCCAGGGATATAGCAATCAGCCCCAGCATTTT.

This clonotype was observed a handful of times. V and J are TRBV9 and TRBJ1-6; D is uncertain. The CDR3 has 15 amino acids. Between the trimmed V and J ends, which lost 4 bases and 8 bases, there was a span of 16 bases. In germline, CDR1 is SGDLS, CDR2 YYNGEE. CDR3 nucleotides: TGTGCCAGCAGCCTACAGTCCCCGGGTGATTCACCCCTCCACTTT. Translation: CASSLQSPGDSPLHF.

There are a few counts of this clonotype. The chain has TRBV12-3 or TRBV12-4 and TRBJ1-3; no firm D call. There are 15 residues in the CDR3. V lost 5 bases, J lost 0 bases, and 11 bases lay in between. The CDR3 bases are TGTGCCAGCAGTCCCCGGACCAGCTCTGGAAACACCATATATTTT. Its protein product is CASSPRTSSGNTIYF.

On this clonotype: A much larger clone lies a single base off, so this may be a read error. This chain uses TRBV12-3 or TRBV12-4 with TRBJ2-7, with 8 bases lining up with TRBD2. CDR3 length: 18 residues. J was trimmed by 0 bases and V by 5 bases; bases with no gene match: 15. CDR3 DNA: TGTGCCAGCAGTCCGGGGCGGGGGGTCTTACTGAGCTCCTACGAGCAGTACTTC. Protein: CASSPGRGVLLSSYEQYF.

This clonotype was recorded a few times. The chain employs TRBV14 and TRBJ1-4; D remains ambiguous. The CDR3 is 18 residues long. Per the germline V gene, CDR1 is SGHDN and CDR2 is FVKESK. The V end lost 0 bases, the J end lost 2 bases, and 16 bases lay between the germline ends. CDR3 sequence: CASSQDRTRGRTNEKLFF. DNA of the CDR3: TGTGCCAGCAGCCAAGATCGTACGAGAGGCCGCACTAATGAAAAACTGTTTTTT.

This clonotype was counted at least ten times. The chain couples TRBV7-8 to TRBJ1-1; D is unresolved. Germline loops: CDR1 SGHVS, CDR2 FQNEAQ. CDR3 length: 11 amino acids. Trimming took 5 bases from V and 3 from J, leaving 4 bases between them. The CDR3 DNA follows: TGTGCCAGCAGCCATGACACTGAAGCTTTCTTT. Its translation: CASSHDTEAFF.

This clonotype was seen a few times. CDR3 in DNA: TGTGCCAGCAGCTTAAGGCAGGATTCACCCCTCCACTTT. It encodes CASSLRQDSPLHF. The chain employs TRBV7-6 and TRBJ1-6, with D hard to call. Trimming shortened V by 2 bases and J by 8 bases, and 7 bases separated the two germline ends. This CDR3 has 13 residues. From germline, CDR1 is SGHVS and CDR2 FNYEAQ. Using reference TRBV7-6 and TRBJ1-6 for the parts outside the CDR3, the full variable domain is GAGVSQSPRYKVTKRGQDVALRCDPISGHVSLYWYRQALGQGPEFLTYFNYEAQQDKSGLPNDRFSAERPEGSISTLTIQRTEQRDSAMYRCASSLRQDSPLHFGNGTRLTVT.

The sample holds a few counts of this clonotype. The chain uses TRBV7-2 and TRBJ1-1; tentatively, D is TRBD1 (5 bases). CDR1 is SGHTA, CDR2 FQGNSA, per germline. The CDR3 spans 14 residues. Trimming pared 2 bases from V and 8 bases from J, leaving 15 bases between. CDR3 coding DNA: TGTGCCAGCAGCTTATTAATAGGCAGGGAAGAAGCTTTCTTT. This sequence encodes CASSLLIGREEAFF.